These 27 T cell receptor beta chains were all obtained from the same sample, sequenced in a study of cytomegalovirus exposure and HLA in healthy donors. This PCR relied on a set of 60 Vbeta primers and 13 Jbeta primers. Profiling relied on immunoSEQ multiplex PCR, and the TCRdb table lists in-frame clones only, not all of them. The table records 80,000 to 90,000 clones, roughly 73% of them present only once. Sequenced material: PBMCs. Every receptor here comes from a man between 40 and 49 years old in good health and CMV-seronegative.

This sequence joins TRBV18 and TRBJ2-5, with 10 bases matching TRBD2. This CDR3 spans 15 amino acids. The ends lost 3 bases at V and 5 bases at J; junction bases unmatched: 6. Germline V gene sequence: CDR1 KGHSH, CDR2 LQKENI. The CDR3 protein is CASSPPAGGPETQYF. CDR3 nucleotides: TGTGCCAGCTCACCTCCAGCGGGGGGGCCGGAGACCCAGTACTTC.

The chain couples TRBV6-1 to TRBJ1-5; 8 nucleotides agree with TRBD1. Germline V CDR1 and CDR2: MNHNS, SASEGT. V was pared by 3 bases and J by 14 bases, with 9 bases of the junction left unmatched. The CDR3 is 13 residues long. CDR3: CASSDGQGTEEHF. The DNA for the CDR3 is TGTGCCAGCAGTGACGGACAGGGAACCGAGGAGCATTTT.

The chain combines TRBV9 with TRBJ2-6; the match to TRBD1 covers 7 bases. This CDR3 spans 15 amino acids. Germline loops: CDR1 SGDLS, CDR2 YYNGEE. The ends lost 7 bases at V and 0 bases at J; junction bases unmatched: 4. CDR3 DNA sequence: TGTGCCAGCGACAGGGTGGCCTCTGGGGCCAACGTCCTGACTTTC. Its translation: CASDRVASGANVLTF.

V usage is TRBV9 and J usage is TRBJ1-5; D gene uncertain. Trimming took off 7 bases at V and 7 bases at J, with 15 bases between the two ends. The CDR3 totals 13 residues. From germline, CDR1 is SGDLS and CDR2 YYNGEE. Written as DNA, the CDR3 is TGTGCCAGCCACCCGAGGCTCACACAGCCCCAGCATTTT. Translation gives CASHPRLTQPQHF.

This clone was observed a handful of times. V and J are TRBV7-9 and TRBJ2-7; D unclear. In germline, CDR1 is SEHNR, CDR2 FQNEAQ (reference sequence). V lost 0 bases and J lost 3, with 9 bases in between. CDR3 length: 14 residues. CDR3: CASSLATSGYEQYF. In nucleotides, the CDR3 is TGTGCCAGCAGCTTAGCAACTTCTGGCTACGAGCAGTACTTC.

The chain has TRBV7-9 and TRBJ2-1, with D unresolved. Trimming left V 5 bases short and J 0 bases short, with 11 bases between. Germline V lookup: CDR1 SEHNR, CDR2 FQNEAQ (reference sequence). CDR3 length: 15 amino acids. The CDR3, as DNA: TGTGCCAGCAGCCTCGGGTATTACTCCTACAATGAGCAGTTCTTC. It yields the protein CASSLGYYSYNEQFF.

This chain connects TRBV7-2 to TRBJ2-1, with TRBD2 matching 9 bases. The CDR3 is made up of 18 amino acids. Germline loops: CDR1 SGHTA, CDR2 FQGNSA. Losses at the gene ends were 0 bases for V and 4 bases for J; bases not matched to a gene: 10. DNA for the CDR3: TGTGCCAGCAGCTTAGCGCTATCGCGGGGGGGCTCATACAATGAGCAGTTCTTC. This gives the protein CASSLALSRGGSYNEQFF.

This chain joins TRBV9 and TRBJ1-3, with TRBD1 identical over 7 bases. Germline V gives CDR1 SGDLS, CDR2 YYNGEE. V lost 2 bases to trimming and J lost 1 base; unmatched junction nucleotides: 3. This CDR3 spans 15 amino acids. The CDR3 sequence: CASSVRQGSGNTIYF. The CDR3 bases are TGTGCCAGCAGCGTCCGACAGGGATCTGGAAACACCATATATTTT. The complete variable domain, with remaining parts taken from reference TRBV9 and TRBJ1-3, reads DSGVTQTPKHLITATGQRVTLRCSPRSGDLSVYWYQQSLDQGLQFLIQYYNGEERAKGNILERFSAQQFPDLHSELNLSSLELGDSALYFCASSVRQGSGNTIYFGEGSWLTVV.

In regard to this clone: An end of the junction does not agree with germline; a read error may underlie this. V and J are TRBV9 and TRBJ2-1, with 14 bases lining up with TRBD2. Germline V gene lookup returns CDR1 SGDLS and CDR2 YYNGEE. This CDR3 comprises 18 residues. CDR3 DNA: TGTGCCATCAGCGTTGGACTAGCGGGGGGCCCGTCCTACAATGAGCAGTTCTTC. This encodes CAISVGLAGGPSYNEQFF.

The gene calls are TRBV9 and TRBJ2-3; maybe TRBD1 (5 bases). This CDR3 comprises 14 residues. The germline gives CDR1 SGDLS, CDR2 YYNGEE. Trimming shortened V by 0 bases and J by 6 bases, and 11 bases separated the two germline ends. As DNA, the CDR3 is TGTGCCAGCAGCGTAGGGCAGGGTCTCGATACGCAGTATTTT. Translated: CASSVGQGLDTQYF.

This chain joins TRBV6-1 and TRBJ2-1, with D unresolved. Trimming took 8 bases from V and 2 from J, leaving 16 bases between them. This CDR3 is 15 amino acids long. CDR1 and CDR2 from the germline V gene are MNHNS and SASEGT. This CDR3 is CASSLLMATYNEQFF. The CDR3 nucleotides read TGTGCCAGCTCACTACTAATGGCAACCTACAATGAGCAGTTCTTC.

This clone was detected only a few times. J is TRBJ2-1 and V is TRBV2; D may be TRBD1 (6 bases). The length of the CDR3 is 14 residues. CDR1 is SNHLY and CDR2 is FYNNEI in the germline V gene. Trimming took 4 bases from V and 1 from J, leaving 8 bases between them. The CDR3 loop is CASSAQGSYNEQFF. DNA of the CDR3: TGTGCCAGCAGTGCACAGGGTTCCTACAATGAGCAGTTCTTC.

This rearrangement joins TRBV25-1 to TRBJ1-2; D is unclear. Germline CDR1 and CDR2: MGHDK and SYGVNS. The V end was cut by 5 bases, the J end by 8 bases, with 15 bases between. The CDR3 runs to 13 residues. The CDR3 nucleotides are TGTGCCAGCAGTCCTGTGTTCTCGGGAGGCTACACCTTC. This translates into CASSPVFSGGYTF.

This clone was observed a single time. The chain links TRBV6-1 to TRBJ1-2; 7 bases are shared with TRBD1. The germline gives CDR1 MNHNS, CDR2 SASEGT. The CDR3 sequence is 15 residues long. The V gene end was trimmed by 6 bases and the J gene end by 3 bases; junction bases not matched to a gene: 10. CDR3: CASRAQGGFYYGYTF. The CDR3 coding sequence is TGTGCCAGCAGGGCCCAGGGGGGCTTTTACTATGGCTACACCTTC.

The rearrangement uses TRBV9 and TRBJ2-3; maybe TRBD1 (6 bases). V was shortened by 1 base and J by 1 base, with 13 bases between the two germline ends. The CDR3 runs 16 residues. Germline lookup yields CDR1 SGDLS and CDR2 YYNGEE. The CDR3 DNA reads as TGTGCCAGCAGCGTAAACACAGGGTTAGGCACAGATACGCAGTATTTT. It encodes CASSVNTGLGTDTQYF.

The chain recombines TRBV7-8 with TRBJ1-2, with D possibly matching TRBD1 (5 bases). CDR3 size: 14 residues. Germline assignment: CDR1 SGHVS and CDR2 FQNEAQ. V was clipped by 4 bases and J by 7 bases, with 16 bases between them. The DNA for the CDR3 is TGTGCCAGCAGCTCCAGGGTTTATTCGGGTGGCTACACCTTC. Residues: CASSSRVYSGGYTF.

This chain joins TRBV7-8 and TRBJ1-2; 7 nucleotides agree with TRBD1. The CDR3 covers 13 residues. J was trimmed by 5 bases and V by 4 bases; bases with no gene match: 4. Germline loops: CDR1 SGHVS, CDR2 FQNEAQ. CDR3 protein: CASSSDREYGYTF. In DNA form, the CDR3 reads TGTGCCAGCAGCTCCGACAGGGAGTATGGCTACACCTTC.

The chain uses TRBV18 and TRBJ2-1; D unclear. The CDR3 loop spans 13 amino acids. V was clipped by 0 bases and J by 6 bases, with 6 bases between them. Germline V gene data show CDR1 as KGHSH and CDR2 as LQKENI. Here the CDR3 DNA reads TGTGCCAGCTCACCACCGCTAGTCAATGAGCAGTTCTTC. Translating it yields CASSPPLVNEQFF.

This clone was seen only a few times. The rearrangement links TRBV4-1 to TRBJ2-7; D is ambiguous. This CDR3 region has 16 residues. Germline V gives CDR1 MGHRA, CDR2 YSYEKL. The germline V and J ends were trimmed by 0 bases and 0 bases, with 12 bases remaining between them. Here the CDR3 DNA reads TGCGCCAGCAGCCAAGAGGCCAGGCTTCTCTCCTACGAGCAGTACTTC. It encodes CASSQEARLLSYEQYF.

The rearrangement joins TRBV4-1 to TRBJ2-1; perhaps TRBD1 as D (6 bases). Trimming stripped 2 bases from V and 9 bases from J, with 17 bases between. The CDR3 spans 15 residues. CDR1 is MGHRA, CDR2 YSYEKL, per germline. Written as DNA, the CDR3 is TGCGCCAGCAGCCAAACCTCCAGGGGAGATAGTGAGCAGTTCTTC. It codes for CASSQTSRGDSEQFF.

The V and J genes are TRBV19 and TRBJ2-5; D unresolved. Germline V gene lookup returns CDR1 LNHDA and CDR2 SQIVND (reference sequence). The CDR3 spans 13 residues. V was cut by 2 bases and J by 2 bases, with 6 bases left in between. The DNA of the CDR3 is TGTGCCAGTAGTATAACAGCTCAAGAGACCCAGTACTTC. This encodes CASSITAQETQYF. Full variable domain (rest looked up from reference TRBV19 and TRBJ2-5): DGGITQSPKYLFRKEGQNVTLSCEQNLNHDAMYWYRQDPGQGLRLIYYSQIVNDFQKGDIAEGYSVSREKKESFPLTVTSAQKNPTAFYLCASSITAQETQYFGPGTRLLVL.

The chain has TRBV5-1 and TRBJ2-2; 9 positions match TRBD1. The ends lost 4 bases at V and 6 bases at J; junction bases unmatched: 4. CDR1 is SGHRS, CDR2 YFSETQ, per germline. The length of the CDR3 is 14 residues. CDR3 sequence reads: CASSRTGEAGELFF. CDR3 nucleotide sequence: TGCGCCAGCAGCCGGACAGGGGAGGCCGGGGAGCTGTTTTTT.

V is TRBV6-7 and J is TRBJ1-5; no firm D call. TRBV6-7 carries the ORF label, with uncertain function. V dropped 2 bases and J dropped 6 bases, with 8 bases sitting between them. This CDR3 comprises 13 residues. The DNA of the CDR3 is TGTGCCAGCAGTTACCCGTCTATTCAGCCCCAGCATTTT. This codes for CASSYPSIQPQHF.

V usage is TRBV5-1 and J usage is TRBJ1-6, with TRBD1 matching over 8 bases. The trim removed 4 bases at V and 6 bases at J, leaving 0 bases unmatched. The germline V gene has CDR1 SGHRS and CDR2 YFSETQ. This CDR3 is 13 amino acids long. CDR3 sequence (DNA): TGCGCCAGCAGCCAGGGGGCTAATTCACCCCTCCACTTT. Protein product: CASSQGANSPLHF.

This sequence joins TRBV6-5 and TRBJ1-3; D gene uncertain. V lost 6 bases and J lost 7, with 19 bases in between. Germline V gene sequence: CDR1 MNHEY, CDR2 SVGAGI. This CDR3 spans 15 amino acids. In DNA, the CDR3 is TGTGCCAGCAGACCGGAGGGCGGCGCGGCTAACACCATATATTTT. It is translated as CASRPEGGAANTIYF.

This clone was counted only a few times. The chain is built from TRBV15 and TRBJ1-6, with a possible D match to TRBD1 (6 bases). CDR1 is LNHNV, CDR2 YYDKDF, per germline (reference sequence). The CDR3 covers 14 residues. The V end lost 0 bases, the J end lost 16 bases, and 16 bases lay between the germline ends. In nucleotides, the CDR3 is TGTGCCACCAGCAGAGATCTTGGGGGCCCGAATCTCCACTTT. Protein product: CATSRDLGGPNLHF.

This clone was seen a single time. The rearrangement joins TRBV7-8 to TRBJ2-1, with 8 bases aligning to TRBD2. The CDR3 runs 16 residues. The germline V gene encodes CDR1 SGHVS and CDR2 FQNEAQ. V shed 1 base, J shed 1 base, and the junction held 3 bases outside the gene matches. Here the CDR3 DNA reads TGTGCCAGCAGCTTAGTTAGCGGGACATCCTACAATGAGCAGTTCTTC. Translation: CASSLVSGTSYNEQFF.